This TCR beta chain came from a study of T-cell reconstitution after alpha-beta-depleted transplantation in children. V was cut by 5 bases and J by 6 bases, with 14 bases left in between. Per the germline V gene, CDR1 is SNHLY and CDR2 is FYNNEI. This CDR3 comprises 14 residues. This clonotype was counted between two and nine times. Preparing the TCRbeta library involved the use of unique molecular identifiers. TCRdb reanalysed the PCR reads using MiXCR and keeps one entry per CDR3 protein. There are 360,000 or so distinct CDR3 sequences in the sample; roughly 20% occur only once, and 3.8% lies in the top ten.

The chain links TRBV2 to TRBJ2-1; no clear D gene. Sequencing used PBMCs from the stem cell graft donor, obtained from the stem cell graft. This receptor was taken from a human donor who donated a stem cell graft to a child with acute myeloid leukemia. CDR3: CASSQEAAVNEQFF. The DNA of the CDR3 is TGTGCCAGCAGTCAAGAAGCCGCAGTCAATGAGCAGTTCTTC.